A selection of T cell receptor beta chains follows, all from one sample in a study of PD-1 blockade in classical Hodgkin lymphoma. Generated by immunoSEQ multiplex PCR, the TCRdb table keeps only in-frame clones and is missing some. Of 100,000 or so clones listed, roughly 89% are singletons. Sequenced material: peripheral blood mononuclear cells (PBMCs), taken before the second cycle of nivolumab. Receptors were obtained from a human donor with classical Hodgkin lymphoma. Each CDR3 is given with its conserved first and last residue. A D gene is named only where the DNA matches it firmly. A row's size may be missing; if present it is once, few, many or a size class.

TRBJ2-7 | - | TRBV18 | - | TGTGCCAGCTCAGCGCCGGGAGCTACCTACGAGCAGTACTTC | CASSAPGATYEQYF
TRBJ2-7 | once | TRBV5-1 | - | TGTGCCAGCAGCTTGGTCGAAGACTGGAACGAGCAGTACTTC | CASSLVEDWNEQYF
TRBJ2-5 | - | TRBV14 | TRBD2 | TGTGCCAGCAGCCACCGCTGGGCGGGGGAAGAGACCCAGTACTTC | CASSHRWAGEETQYF
TRBJ1-4 | - | TRBV9 | - | TGTGCCAGCAGCGTGACGCCCGGGACAAGTAATGAAAAACTGTTTTTT | CASSVTPGTSNEKLFF
TRBJ2-5 | - | TRBV27 | TRBD2 | TGTGCCAGCAGTAAGAAAATGACTAGCGGGGGAGGAGAGACCCAGTACTTC | CASSKKMTSGGGETQYF
TRBJ2-1 | - | TRBV5-5 | - | TGTGCCAGCAGCCTGAGGTCTGGTCGGGGGACCCGATACAATGAGCAGTTCTTC | CASSLRSGRGTRYNEQFF
TRBJ2-1 | - | TRBV4-1 | TRBD2 | TGCGCCAGCAGCCGAAAAAAAAAGGGGGAGGGCGCAGCGGGGGCCTACAATGAGCAGTTCTTC | CASSRKKKGEGAAGAYNEQFF
TRBJ2-4 | once | TRBV19 | - | TGTGCCAGTAGTAGCCCTGTTAGGGACCCCCCAAACATTCAGTACTTC | CASSSPVRDPPNIQYF
TRBJ1-5 | - | TRBV7-9 | TRBD1 | TGTGCCAGCAGCAGTACAGGGGGCAATCAGCCCCAGCATTTT | CASSSTGGNQPQHF
TRBJ2-7 | - | TRBV27 | - | TGTGCCAGCCGCCGGGACAACTCCTACGAGCAGTACTTC | CASRRDNSYEQYF
TRBJ1-5 | few | TRBV6-6 | TRBD1 | TGTGCCAGCAGTTATTCCGGGACAGGTAATCAGCCCCAGCATTTT | CASSYSGTGNQPQHF
TRBJ2-4 | - | TRBV7-2 | - | TGTGCCAGCAGCGGGCTAGCCAAAAACATTCAGTACTTC | CASSGLAKNIQYF
TRBJ1-5 | - | TRBV19 | - | TGTGCTTCTTCTTGGACGGGGCAGCCCCAGCATTTT | CASSWTGQPQHF
TRBJ2-5 | - | TRBV4-2 | - | TGTGCCAGCAGCCAAGAGGGTAGCGGAGAAATCCAAGAGACCCAGTACTTC | CASSQEGSGEIQETQYF
TRBJ2-1 | - | TRBV27 | TRBD2 | TGTGCCAGCAGTTACAGTTTCCTAGCGGGGGCGGATAATAATGAGCAGTTCTTC | CASSYSFLAGADNNEQFF
TRBJ2-7 | once | TRBV6-5 | - | TGTGCCAGCAGTTACCCGGGCGGGTACGAGCAGTACTTC | CASSYPGGYEQYF
TRBJ1-5 | - | TRBV7-2 | - | TGTGCCAGCAGCCTAAGAAGCCGCAATCAGCCCCAGCATTTT | CASSLRSRNQPQHF
TRBJ1-1 | few | TRBV2 | - | TGTGCCAGCAGTGATTACGAAACGAAGAACACTGAAGCTTTCTTT | CASSDYETKNTEAFF
TRBJ2-7 | - | TRBV7-7 | - | TGTGCCAGCAGCACCTCCTTCCCGGGCGAGCAGTACTTC | CASSTSFPGEQYF
TRBJ1-4 | - | TRBV7-9 | TRBD1 | TGTGCCAGCAGCTTCGACAGGGTACTTGAAAAACTGTTTTTT | CASSFDRVLEKLFF
TRBJ2-1 | few | TRBV6-5 | - | TGTGCCAGCAGTGGAAACCCAGGGTTTGGGAAGTTCTTC | CASSGNPGFGKFF
TRBJ1-2 | - | TRBV5-1 | TRBD1 | TGCGCCAGCAGCTTGGATGGCAGGGGGTATGATGGCTACACCTTC | CASSLDGRGYDGYTF
TRBJ1-3 | - | TRBV6-1 | - | TGTGCCAGCAGTGGGTCTGGAAACACCATATATTTT | CASSGSGNTIYF
TRBJ1-2 | - | TRBV10-3 | - | TGTGCCATCACCCGGGACGGAAACTATGGCTACACCTTC | CAITRDGNYGYTF